The 6 T cell receptor beta chains presented below share a single source sample, sequenced in a study of shared clonotypes between healthy human individuals. Libraries were prepared by immunoSEQ multiplex PCR; TCRdb keeps only in-frame clonotypes and omits some of them. The top ten hold about 0.35% of the sample, which has fewer than 1.8 million clones, approximately 98.5% seen once. Sequenced: naive CD4+ T cells sorted from blood. Subset here: CD45RA+ positively selected. The receptors come from a man under 40 in good health.

The chain couples TRBV20-1 to TRBJ1-2; no clear D gene. The V end was cut by 5 bases, the J end by 7 bases, with 11 bases between. The CDR3 loop spans 11 amino acids. CDR1 and CDR2 (germline): DFQATT, SNEGSKA (reference sequence). The DNA for the CDR3 is TGCAGTGCTCTTCGGACGGGTGGCTACACCTTC. Amino acids: CSALRTGGYTF.

V usage is TRBV13 and J usage is TRBJ1-2; a possible D gene is TRBD1 (6 bases). The V end lost 3 bases, the J end lost 5 bases, and 10 bases lay between the germline ends. The CDR3 runs 13 residues. Germline V CDR1 and CDR2: PRHDT, FYEKMQ (reference sequence). The CDR3 is CASSLGRGYGYTF. The CDR3, as DNA: TGTGCCAGCAGCTTGGGGAGGGGGTATGGCTACACCTTC.

This chain connects TRBV4-3 to TRBJ2-1; D is unresolved. The V end lost 0 bases, the J end lost 8 bases, and 11 bases lay between the germline ends. CDR1 is LGHNA and CDR2 is YSLEER in the germline V gene. The CDR3 extends over 14 amino acids. The DNA of the CDR3 is TGCGCCAGCAGCCAAGAGGTTTTTTCGGATGAGCAGTTCTTC. This sequence encodes CASSQEVFSDEQFF.

The chain has TRBV6-6 and TRBJ2-7; D not certain. This CDR3 is 13 amino acids long. Trimming took 5 bases from V and 3 from J, leaving 11 bases between them. Germline CDR1 and CDR2: MNHNY and SVGAGI (reference sequence). The CDR3 spells CASSPTSSYEQYF. CDR3 bases: TGTGCCAGCAGTCCCACGAGCAGCTACGAGCAGTACTTC.

The rearrangement uses TRBV19 and TRBJ2-3, with D perhaps matching TRBD2 (6 bases). Trimming removed 4 bases from V and 6 bases from J, with 17 bases in between. Germline assignment: CDR1 LNHDA and CDR2 SQIVND (reference sequence). The CDR3 has 15 residues. CDR3 DNA sequence: TGTGCCAGTAGTACCCCGGGACTTAGTTCGGATACGCAGTATTTT. This sequence encodes CASSTPGLSSDTQYF.

The chain has TRBV9 and TRBJ2-3; D is possibly TRBD1 or TRBD2 (5 bases each). Trimming left V 3 bases short and J 0 bases short, with 8 bases between. The CDR3 loop spans 14 amino acids. CDR1 and CDR2 from the germline V gene are SGDLS and YYNGEE. Here the CDR3 reads CASSAGASTDTQYF. The CDR3 DNA sequence: TGTGCCAGCAGCGCCGGGGCTAGCACAGATACGCAGTATTTT. The variable domain in full, with the rest retrieved from reference TRBV9 and TRBJ2-3, is DSGVTQTPKHLITATGQRVTLRCSPRSGDLSVYWYQQSLDQGLQFLIQYYNGEERAKGNILERFSAQQFPDLHSELNLSSLELGDSALYFCASSAGASTDTQYFGPGTRLTVL.